This T cell receptor beta chain was documented in a study of CXCR3-negative and CXCR3-positive naive CD8 T cells. Study results and limitations: Diversity in memory CD8+ cells fell much lower than the comparably high levels seen in both naive subsets. Naive cells used TRBV-TRBJ genes in much the same way whether CXCR3-negative or CXCR3-positive; memory cells did not. The study found more hydrophobic TRB CDR3s in CXCR3-positive naive cells than in CXCR3-negative naive cells.

Each TRB cDNA library was prepared by 5' RACE (with UMI labels). TCRdb re-called the 5' RACE reads; one entry per CDR3 protein, DNA not given. Here the sample table reports 130,000 or so distinct CDR3 sequences. The length of the CDR3 is 12 residues. Naive CD8+ T cells were CD45RO-CCR7+CD27+CD95-. A note on this clonotype: Its antigen is still unknown.

The sequence derives from a human donor in good health. Some clones in this sample may be carry-over from other donors' samples. The chain is built from TRBV12-3 or TRBV12-4 and TRBJ1-1. Input material: naive CXCR3+ CD8+ T cells from blood. Subset: CD45RO-CCR7+CD27+CD95- naive CD8+ T cells expressing CXCR3 (TNR3+). CDR3 region: CASSLRFTEAFF.